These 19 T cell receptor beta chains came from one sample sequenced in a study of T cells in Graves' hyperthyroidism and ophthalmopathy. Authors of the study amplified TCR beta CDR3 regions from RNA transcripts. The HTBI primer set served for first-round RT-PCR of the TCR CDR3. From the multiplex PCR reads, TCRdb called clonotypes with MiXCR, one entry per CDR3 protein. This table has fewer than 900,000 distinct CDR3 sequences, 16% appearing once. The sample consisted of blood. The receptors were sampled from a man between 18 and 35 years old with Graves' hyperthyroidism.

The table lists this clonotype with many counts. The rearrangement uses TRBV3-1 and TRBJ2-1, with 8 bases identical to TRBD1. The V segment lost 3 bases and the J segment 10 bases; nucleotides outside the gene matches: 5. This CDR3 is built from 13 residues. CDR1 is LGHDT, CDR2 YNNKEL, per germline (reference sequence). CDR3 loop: CASSHRTGKEQFF. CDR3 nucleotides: TGTGCCAGCAGCCACCGGACAGGGAAGGAGCAGTTCTTC.

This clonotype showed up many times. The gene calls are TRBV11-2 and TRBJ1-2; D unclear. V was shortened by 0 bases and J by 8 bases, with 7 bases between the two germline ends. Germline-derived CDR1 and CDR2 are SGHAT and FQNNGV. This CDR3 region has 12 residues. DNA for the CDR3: TGTGCCAGCAGCTTAGAGGGAAACGGCTACACCTTC. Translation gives CASSLEGNGYTF.

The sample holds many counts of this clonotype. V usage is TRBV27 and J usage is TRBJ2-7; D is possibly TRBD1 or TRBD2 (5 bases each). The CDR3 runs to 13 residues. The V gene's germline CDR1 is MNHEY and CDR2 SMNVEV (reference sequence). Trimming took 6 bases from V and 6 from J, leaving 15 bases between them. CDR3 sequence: CASSRDPSSEQYF. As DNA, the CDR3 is TGTGCCAGCAGCCGGGACCCCTCCAGCGAGCAGTACTTC.

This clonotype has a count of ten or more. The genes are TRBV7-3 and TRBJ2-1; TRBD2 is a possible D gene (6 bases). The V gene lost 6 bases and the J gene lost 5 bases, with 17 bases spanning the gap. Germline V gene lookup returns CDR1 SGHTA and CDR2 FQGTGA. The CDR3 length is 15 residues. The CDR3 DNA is TGTGCCAGCAGTATTGGGGGGAATAGTAACAATGAGCAGTTCTTC. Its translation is CASSIGGNSNNEQFF.

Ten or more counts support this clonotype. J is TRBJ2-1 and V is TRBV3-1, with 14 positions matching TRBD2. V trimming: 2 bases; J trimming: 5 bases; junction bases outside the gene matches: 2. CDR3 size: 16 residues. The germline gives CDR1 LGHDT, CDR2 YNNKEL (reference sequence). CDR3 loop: CASSQTGLAGDNEQFF. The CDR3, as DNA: TGTGCCAGCAGCCAAACGGGACTAGCGGGGGACAATGAGCAGTTCTTC.

CDR3 amino acids: CASSETDRGGETQYF. As DNA, the CDR3 is TGCGCCAGCAGCGAAACGGACAGAGGGGGCGAGACCCAGTACTTC. V is TRBV10-1 and J is TRBJ2-5, with 7 bases that match TRBD1. Per the germline V gene, CDR1 is WNHNN and CDR2 is SYGVQD (reference sequence). J lost 5 bases, V lost 6 bases, and 12 bases had no gene match. This CDR3 has 15 residues.

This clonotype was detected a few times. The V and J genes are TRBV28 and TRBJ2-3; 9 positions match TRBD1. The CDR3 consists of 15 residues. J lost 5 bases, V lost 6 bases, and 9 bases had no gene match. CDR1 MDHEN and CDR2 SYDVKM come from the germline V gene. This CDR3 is CASRPNRGLGDTQYF. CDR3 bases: TGTGCCAGCAGGCCAAACAGGGGGCTTGGAGATACGCAGTATTTT.

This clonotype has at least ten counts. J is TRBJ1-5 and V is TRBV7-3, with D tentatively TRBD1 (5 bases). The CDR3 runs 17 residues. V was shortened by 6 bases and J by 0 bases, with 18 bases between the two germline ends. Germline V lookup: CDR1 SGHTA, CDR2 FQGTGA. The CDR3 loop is CASRQRGATDSNQPQHF. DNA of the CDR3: TGTGCCAGCAGACAAAGGGGAGCCACCGATAGCAATCAGCCCCAGCATTTT.

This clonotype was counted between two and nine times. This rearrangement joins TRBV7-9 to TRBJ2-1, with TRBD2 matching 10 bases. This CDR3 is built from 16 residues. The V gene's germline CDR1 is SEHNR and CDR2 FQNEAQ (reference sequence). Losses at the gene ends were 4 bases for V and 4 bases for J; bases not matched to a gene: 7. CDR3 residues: CASSSYASGGYNEQFF. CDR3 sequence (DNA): TGTGCCAGCAGCTCGTACGCTAGCGGGGGATACAATGAGCAGTTCTTC. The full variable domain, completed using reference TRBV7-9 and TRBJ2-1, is DTGVSQNPRHKITKRGQNVTFRCDPISEHNRLYWYRQTLGQGPEFLTYFQNEAQLEKSRLLSDRFSAERPKGSFSTLEIQRTEQGDSAMYLCASSSYASGGYNEQFFGPGTRLTVL.

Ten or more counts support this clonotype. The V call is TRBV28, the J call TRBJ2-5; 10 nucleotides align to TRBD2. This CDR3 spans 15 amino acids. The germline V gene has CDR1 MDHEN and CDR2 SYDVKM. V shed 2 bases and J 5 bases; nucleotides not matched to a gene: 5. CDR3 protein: CASSLSLAGAETQYF. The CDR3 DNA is TGTGCCAGCAGTTTAAGCCTAGCGGGAGCCGAGACCCAGTACTTC.

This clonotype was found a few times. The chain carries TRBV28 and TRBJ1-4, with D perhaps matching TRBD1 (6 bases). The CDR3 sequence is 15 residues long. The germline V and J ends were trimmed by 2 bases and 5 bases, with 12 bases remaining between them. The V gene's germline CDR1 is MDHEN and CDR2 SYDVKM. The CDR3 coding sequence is TGTGCCAGCAGTTTAATTCTCCAGGGGAATGAAAAACTGTTTTTT. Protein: CASSLILQGNEKLFF.

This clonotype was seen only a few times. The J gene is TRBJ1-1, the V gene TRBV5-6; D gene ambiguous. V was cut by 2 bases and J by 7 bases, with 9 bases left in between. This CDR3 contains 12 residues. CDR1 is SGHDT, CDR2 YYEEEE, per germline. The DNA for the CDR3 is TGTGCCAGCAGCTTTATGAGCGGTGAAGCTTTCTTT. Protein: CASSFMSGEAFF.

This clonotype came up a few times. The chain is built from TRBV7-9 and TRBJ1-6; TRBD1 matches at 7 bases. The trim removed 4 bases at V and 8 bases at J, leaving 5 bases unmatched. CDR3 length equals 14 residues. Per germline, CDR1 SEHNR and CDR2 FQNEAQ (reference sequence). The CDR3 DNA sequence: TGTGCCAGCAGCTGGGGGACAGTAGATTCACCCCTCCACTTT. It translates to CASSWGTVDSPLHF.

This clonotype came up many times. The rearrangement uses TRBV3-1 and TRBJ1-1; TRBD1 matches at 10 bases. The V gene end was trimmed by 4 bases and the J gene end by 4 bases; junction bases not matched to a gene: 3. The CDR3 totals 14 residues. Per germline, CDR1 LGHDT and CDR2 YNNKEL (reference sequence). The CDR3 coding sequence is TGTGCCAGCAGCCGCAGGACAGGGGGCACTGAAGCTTTCTTT. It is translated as CASSRRTGGTEAFF.

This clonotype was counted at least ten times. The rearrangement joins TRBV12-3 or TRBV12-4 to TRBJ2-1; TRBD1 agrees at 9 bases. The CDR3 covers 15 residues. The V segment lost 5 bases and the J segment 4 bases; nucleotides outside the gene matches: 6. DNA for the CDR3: TGTGCCAGCAGTGCGCGACAGGGGGGGTACAATGAGCAGTTCTTC. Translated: CASSARQGGYNEQFF.

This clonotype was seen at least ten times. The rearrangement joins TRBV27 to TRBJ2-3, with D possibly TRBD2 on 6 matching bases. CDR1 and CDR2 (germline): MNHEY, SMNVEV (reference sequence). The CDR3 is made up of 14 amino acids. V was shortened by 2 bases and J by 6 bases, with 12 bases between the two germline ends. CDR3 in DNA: TGTGCCAGCAGTTTAACCCCTGGGGGGGATACGCAGTATTTT. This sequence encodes CASSLTPGGDTQYF.

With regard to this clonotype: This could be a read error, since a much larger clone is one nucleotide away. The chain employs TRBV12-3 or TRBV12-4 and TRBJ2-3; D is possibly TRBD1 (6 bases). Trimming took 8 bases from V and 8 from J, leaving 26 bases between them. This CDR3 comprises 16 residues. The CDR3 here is CASSLSRGLVPGTQYF. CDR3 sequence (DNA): TGTGCCAGCTCATTGAGCAGGGGTCTTGTACCAGGTACGCAGTATTTT.

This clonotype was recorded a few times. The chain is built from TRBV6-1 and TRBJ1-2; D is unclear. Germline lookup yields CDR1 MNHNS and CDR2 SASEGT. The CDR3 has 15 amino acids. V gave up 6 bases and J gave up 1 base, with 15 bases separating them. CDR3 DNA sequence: TGTGCCAGCAGGGCAGGCGCCCGAGATAACTATGGCTACACCTTC. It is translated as CASRAGARDNYGYTF.

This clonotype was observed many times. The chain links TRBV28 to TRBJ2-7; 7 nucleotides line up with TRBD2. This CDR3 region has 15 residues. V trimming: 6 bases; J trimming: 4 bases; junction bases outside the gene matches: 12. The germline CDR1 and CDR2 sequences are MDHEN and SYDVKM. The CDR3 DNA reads TGTGCCAGCAGCCGAGGTGCGGGGGAGCTATACGAGCAGTACTTC. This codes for CASSRGAGELYEQYF.